The source of this T cell receptor beta chain is a study of control samples from healthy donors and cancer patients. Profiled with immunoSEQ multiplex PCR; TCRdb holds only in-frame clones, not every one. The sample contains more than 140,000 clones, 90% to 95% of which appear only once. The CDR3 runs 16 residues. The V and J ends lost 5 bases and 0 bases respectively, with 18 bases between them. Germline V gene sequence: CDR1 SGHDT, CDR2 YYEEEE. The sequencing input was blood. This chain connects TRBV5-6 to TRBJ2-7; TRBD2 is a possible D gene (6 bases). The TCR originated in a man aged 40-49 years in good health. CDR3 residues: CASRTPPGSLSYEQYF. The CDR3 nucleotides are TGTGCCAGCAGAACCCCCCCCGGGAGCCTCTCCTACGAGCAGTACTTC. The full variable domain, its missing parts supplied by reference TRBV5-6 and TRBJ2-7, is DAGVTQSPTHLIKTRGQQVTLRCSPKSGHDTVSWYQQALGQGPQFIFQYYEEEERQRGNFPDRFSGHQFPNYSSELNVNALLLGDSALYLCASRTPPGSLSYEQYFGPGTRLTVT.